Listed below are T cell receptor beta chains from one sample, sequenced in a study of blood T cells in healthy people across ages. TCRdb reprocessed the 5' RACE reads via MiXCR and lists one record per CDR3 protein. The sample lists roughly 730,000 distinct CDR3 sequences, roughly 56% occurring once. Sequencing used blood. The receptors stem from a man aged 40-50 years in good health. CDR3s include the opening cysteine and the closing phenylalanine or tryptophan. D genes are given only for firm matches. The listing skips clone size in some rows; elsewhere it reads once, few, many or a size class.

clone size,V gene,D gene,J gene,CDR3 protein,CDR3 DNA
-,TRBV2,-,TRBJ2-7,CASSDENAGVSDGEQYF,TGTGCCAGCAGTGACGAGAACGCAGGGGTGTCCGATGGCGAGCAGTACTTC
-,TRBV9,-,TRBJ2-6,CASRAANVLTF,TGTGCCAGCAGGGCCGCCAACGTCCTGACTTTC
-,TRBV7-9,TRBD1,TRBJ2-7,CASSSYKGQRVRAYEQYF,TGTGCCAGCAGCTCCTACAAGGGACAGAGGGTTCGAGCCTACGAGCAGTACTTC
-,TRBV4-3,-,TRBJ1-6,CASSRQPNSPLHF,TGCGCCAGCAGCCGACAGCCGAATTCACCCCTCCACTTT
-,TRBV7-3,-,TRBJ2-7,CASSPTRGNYNEQYF,TGTGCCAGCAGCCCGACCCGCGGGAATTACAATGAGCAGTACTTC
-,TRBV24-1,TRBD2,TRBJ2-5,CATSDPSGGAGVETQYF,TGTGCCACCAGTGATCCCTCCGGGGGGGCGGGAGTAGAGACCCAGTACTTC
-,TRBV9,-,TRBJ2-6,CASTPGASGANVLTF,TGTGCCAGCACCCCAGGTGCCTCTGGGGCCAACGTCCTGACTTTC
-,TRBV6-2/TRBV6-3,-,TRBJ2-1,CASSNYGGEQFF,TGTGCCAGCAGCAACTACGGAGGGGAGCAGTTCTTC
-,TRBV28,-,TRBJ1-1,CASREQGDTEAFF,TGTGCCAGCAGGGAACAAGGGGATACTGAAGCTTTCTTT
-,TRBV18,TRBD1,TRBJ1-4,CASSPRTGVDEKLFF,TGTGCCAGCTCACCGAGGACAGGGGTTGATGAAAAACTGTTTTTT
-,TRBV6-5,-,TRBJ2-2,CASKTRGTGELFF,TGTGCCAGCAAGACTAGGGGCACCGGGGAGCTGTTTTTT
-,TRBV6-2/TRBV6-3,TRBD2,TRBJ2-7,CASSYIQLAGYEQYF,TGTGCCAGCAGTTACATCCAACTAGCGGGTTACGAGCAGTACTTC
few,TRBV20-1,-,TRBJ1-2,CSARDGEQYTF,TGCAGTGCTAGAGATGGAGAGCAGTACACCTTC
-,TRBV12-3/TRBV12-4,-,TRBJ1-4,CASSLFEKLFF,TGTGCCAGCAGTTTGTTTGAAAAACTGTTTTTT
-,TRBV9,TRBD1,TRBJ2-7,CASSAAGTADYEQYF,TGTGCCAGCAGCGCCGCCGGGACAGCAGACTACGAGCAGTACTTC
-,TRBV5-1,-,TRBJ2-1,CASSLDSYSEQFF,TGCGCCAGCAGCTTGGACAGCTACAGTGAGCAGTTCTTC
many,TRBV18,-,TRBJ2-1,CASSPENHGGAGFYNEQFF,TGTGCCAGCTCACCAGAAAACCACGGGGGCGCCGGATTCTACAATGAGCAGTTCTTC
-,TRBV4-3,-,TRBJ1-2,CASSRSPLQGGYGYTF,TGCGCCAGCAGCCGCTCACCCCTCCAGGGTGGCTATGGCTACACCTTC
many,TRBV5-1,-,TRBJ2-7,CASSLLGDYEQYF,TGCGCCAGCAGCTTGCTTGGGGACTACGAGCAGTACTTC
-,TRBV24-1,-,TRBJ2-1,CATSDLRSRHEQFF,TGTGCCACCAGTGATTTGCGGAGTCGTCATGAGCAGTTCTTC
-,TRBV28,-,TRBJ2-5,CASRAGEETQYF,TGTGCCAGCAGGGCAGGGGAAGAGACCCAGTACTTC
few,TRBV5-6,TRBD1,TRBJ1-2,CASSQPGQGLNGYTF,TGTGCCAGCAGTCAACCGGGACAGGGATTGAATGGCTACACCTTC
-,TRBV6-5,TRBD2,TRBJ2-1,CASSPSGRNYNEQFF,TGTGCCAGCAGTCCTAGCGGGAGAAACTACAATGAGCAGTTCTTC
-,TRBV6-5,-,TRBJ2-7,CASSYSSGIPYEQYF,TGTGCCAGCAGTTACTCGAGTGGGATCCCCTACGAGCAGTACTTC
-,TRBV7-3,-,TRBJ2-1,CASSFGARGEQFF,TGTGCCAGCAGCTTCGGGGCTCGGGGTGAGCAGTTCTTC
-,TRBV3-1,-,TRBJ2-5,CASSRYSGQETQYF,TGTGCCAGCAGCCGCTACAGTGGTCAAGAGACCCAGTACTTC
-,TRBV4-3,TRBD1,TRBJ1-2,CASGRGTGSSDGYTF,TGCGCCAGCGGCCGAGGGACAGGGAGTTCGGATGGCTACACCTTC
-,TRBV10-3,-,TRBJ2-1,CAISDQGKGPYYNEQFF,TGTGCCATCAGTGATCAGGGTAAAGGGCCTTACTACAATGAGCAGTTCTTC
-,TRBV11-2,TRBD2,TRBJ2-5,CASSFGLAVLGTQYF,TGTGCCAGCAGCTTCGGACTAGCGGTCCTAGGGACCCAGTACTTC
-,TRBV18,TRBD1,TRBJ1-2,CASSPPTPDRGRANYGYTF,TGTGCCAGCTCACCACCAACCCCGGACAGGGGGCGAGCTAACTATGGCTACACCTTC
-,TRBV20-1,-,TRBJ2-7,CSAGFGSAYEQYF,TGCAGTGCGGGCTTCGGGAGCGCCTACGAGCAGTACTTC
many,TRBV20-1,TRBD1,TRBJ2-1,CSARRSGGEYNEQFF,TGCAGTGCTAGAAGGTCAGGGGGCGAATACAATGAGCAGTTCTTC
-,TRBV7-3,-,TRBJ2-3,CASSTTGSTDTQYF,TGTGCCAGCAGCACAACAGGGAGCACAGATACGCAGTATTTT
-,TRBV18,-,TRBJ2-7,CASSADIHEQYF,TGTGCCAGCTCAGCGGACATCCACGAGCAGTACTTC
-,TRBV7-3,-,TRBJ2-1,CASSRQDSYEQFF,TGTGCCAGCAGCCGCCAGGACAGCTATGAGCAGTTCTTC
-,TRBV6-6,-,TRBJ2-3,CASSQGFFPNTDTQYF,TGTGCCAGCAGCCAGGGCTTCTTTCCCAACACAGATACGCAGTATTTT
once,TRBV4-3,TRBD1,TRBJ2-1,CASSQEHRGGEQFF,TGCGCCAGCAGCCAAGAGCACAGGGGCGGTGAGCAGTTCTTC
-,TRBV9,-,TRBJ2-4,CASSVEPIPAKNIQYF,TGTGCCAGCAGCGTAGAACCGATCCCGGCCAAAAACATTCAGTACTTC
-,TRBV28,-,TRBJ2-3,CASRETGGLCTDTQYF,TGTGCCAGCAGGGAGACTGGGGGTTTATGCACAGATACGCAGTATTTT
few,TRBV7-2,-,TRBJ2-3,CASSSGVQYF,TGTGCCAGCAGCTCGGGGGTGCAGTATTTT
once,TRBV25-1,TRBD1,TRBJ1-5,CASSDHTGVGQPQHF,TGTGCCAGCAGTGATCACACAGGGGTTGGGCAGCCCCAGCATTTT
-,TRBV29-1,TRBD2,TRBJ2-5,CSAPAGEKTQYF,TGCAGCGCGCCCGCGGGAGAAAAGACCCAGTACTTC
-,TRBV6-2/TRBV6-3,TRBD2,TRBJ2-3,CASSHPGLAGGDTQYF,TGTGCCAGCAGTCACCCGGGACTAGCGGGAGGAGATACGCAGTATTTT
-,TRBV4-2,-,TRBJ2-3,CASSPRQTTSTDTQYF,TGTGCCAGCAGCCCGAGACAGACGACTAGCACAGATACGCAGTATTTT
few,TRBV7-2,-,TRBJ2-6,CASSLNTVAGANVLTF,TGTGCCAGCAGCTTAAATACCGTGGCTGGGGCCAACGTCCTGACTTTC
-,TRBV12-3/TRBV12-4,-,TRBJ1-1,CASSLLAEAFF,TGTGCCAGCAGCCTGCTCGCGGAGGCTTTCTTT
-,TRBV12-3/TRBV12-4,-,TRBJ1-6,CASSPDRILHF,TGTGCCAGCAGTCCTGACAGAATACTCCACTTT
once,TRBV20-1,TRBD2,TRBJ2-3,CSARRETGGITDTQYF,TGCAGTGCTCGGAGGGAGACGGGGGGGATCACAGATACGCAGTATTTT
-,TRBV14,TRBD2,TRBJ2-3,CASSRRLAGSDTQYF,TGTGCCAGCAGCCGCAGACTAGCGGGATCAGATACGCAGTATTTT
-,TRBV28,-,TRBJ2-7,CASSFWVSEQYF,TGTGCCAGCAGTTTCTGGGTATCCGAGCAGTACTTC
-,TRBV12-3/TRBV12-4,-,TRBJ2-5,CASFRGAGETQYF,TGTGCCAGCTTCCGAGGGGCAGGGGAAACCCAGTACTTC